This T cell receptor (beta chain) was obtained from a study of T cells in Graves' hyperthyroidism and ophthalmopathy. This clonotype showed up many times. The TCR beta CDR3 regions underwent amplification using RNA transcripts as the source. In the first-round RT-PCR of the TCR CDR3, the HTBI primer set was used. TCRdb re-called the multiplex PCR reads with MiXCR, one entry per CDR3 protein. The data contain 340,000 or so distinct CDR3 sequences, 21% of them singletons. This receptor was identified in a woman aged 45-65 years with Graves' hyperthyroidism. Sequenced sample: blood.

The CDR3 region has the DNA TGTGCCATCGGGGCGAGTATAGGTAGCAATCAGCCCCAGCATTTT. Translation: CAIGASIGSNQPQHF. The chain recombines TRBV28 with TRBJ1-5, with a possible D match to TRBD1 (5 bases). The V and J ends lost 10 bases and 0 bases respectively, with 16 bases between them. Germline lookup yields CDR1 MDHEN and CDR2 SYDVKM. The CDR3 loop spans 15 amino acids. Combining the CDR3 with reference TRBV28 and TRBJ1-5 gives the whole variable domain DVKVTQSSRYLVKRTGEKVFLECVQDMDHENMFWYRQDPGLGLRLIYFSYDVKMKEKGDIPEGYSVSREKKERFSLILESASTNQTSMYLCAIGASIGSNQPQHFGDGTRLSIL.